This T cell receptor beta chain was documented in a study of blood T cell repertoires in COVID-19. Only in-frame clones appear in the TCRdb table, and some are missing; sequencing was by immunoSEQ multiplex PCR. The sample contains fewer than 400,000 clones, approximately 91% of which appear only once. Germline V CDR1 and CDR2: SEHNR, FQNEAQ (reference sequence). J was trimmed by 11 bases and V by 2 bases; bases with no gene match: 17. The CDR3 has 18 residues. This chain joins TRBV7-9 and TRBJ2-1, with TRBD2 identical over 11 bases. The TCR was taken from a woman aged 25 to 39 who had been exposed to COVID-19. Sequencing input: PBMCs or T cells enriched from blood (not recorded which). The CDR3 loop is CASSLRTPSPTSGAKQFF. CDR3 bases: TGTGCCAGCAGCTTAAGAACGCCGTCCCCGACTAGCGGGGCGAAGCAGTTCTTC. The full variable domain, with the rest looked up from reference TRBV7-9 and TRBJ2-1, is DTGVSQNPRHKITKRGQNVTFRCDPISEHNRLYWYRQTLGQGPEFLTYFQNEAQLEKSRLLSDRFSAERPKGSFSTLEIQRTEQGDSAMYLCASSLRTPSPTSGAKQFFGPGTRLTVL.